This TCR beta chain was captured by sequencing in a study of blood T cells in healthy people across ages. Germline assignment: CDR1 SGHVS and CDR2 FNYEAQ. Trimming removed 5 bases from V and 2 bases from J, with 21 bases in between. The CDR3 is 17 residues long. Sample-barcoded 5' priming and a J-beta primer mix drove a second PCR of about 6 to 11 cycles. TCRdb re-called the 5' RACE reads with MiXCR, one entry per CDR3 protein. The data contain about 500,000 distinct CDR3 sequences, under 30% of them singletons. The same specimen was also included in a second study, on T cells of mothers and their children. Per that study: Some 2.7 million TCR beta reads per child versus over 10 million per mother.

Sequenced sample: blood. This clonotype was obtained from a boy between 10 and 17 years old in good health. The V and J genes are TRBV7-6 and TRBJ2-5, with D perhaps TRBD2 (5 bases). The CDR3 protein is CASSPNRWAGLQETQYF. In DNA form, the CDR3 reads TGTGCCAGCAGCCCCAACCGGTGGGCGGGCCTACAAGAGACCCAGTACTTC.